The 22 T cell receptor beta chains given below trace back to one sample, sequenced in a study of T-cell reconstitution after alpha-beta-depleted transplantation in children. Molecular barcoding with unique molecular identifiers was used for the TCRbeta library. TCRdb itself ran the PCR reads through MiXCR, one entry per CDR3 protein. The sample yields under 450,000 distinct CDR3 sequences, roughly 17% seen once. The sample in question was PBMCs, mostly from graft donor cells, obtained 360 days after TCRalphabeta/CD19-depleted stem cell transplant. The receptors come from a boy less than two years old who had a stem cell transplant for Wiskott-Aldrich syndrome, so the T cells may come from the graft donor.

This clonotype was counted a few times. CDR3 sequence: CATSDAGSGYEQFF. The CDR3 DNA is TGTGCCACCAGTGATGCCGGGAGTGGCTATGAGCAGTTCTTC. The rearrangement uses TRBV24-1 and TRBJ2-1; D is perhaps TRBD2 (6 bases). V was trimmed by 3 bases and J by 8 bases, leaving 13 bases between them. The germline gives CDR1 KGHDR, CDR2 SFDVKD. This CDR3 is built from 14 residues.

The chain has TRBV29-1 and TRBJ1-4; D is perhaps TRBD1 (5 bases). The CDR3 loop spans 11 amino acids. Germline CDR1 and CDR2: SQVTM and ANQGSEA. Trimming took 7 bases from V and 4 from J, leaving 7 bases between them. The CDR3 nucleotides are TGCAGCGGGGACCTTAATGAAAAACTGTTTTTT. It codes for CSGDLNEKLFF.

This clonotype has only a few counts. This chain links TRBV5-1 with TRBJ2-3; D unresolved. V was trimmed by 4 bases and J by 5 bases, leaving 11 bases between them. The CDR3 consists of 13 residues. Germline CDR1 SGHRS, CDR2 YFSETQ. CDR3 in amino acids: CASSPGLRDTQYF. CDR3 nucleotides: TGCGCCAGCAGCCCGGGTCTCCGAGATACGCAGTATTTT.

The chain employs TRBV20-1 and TRBJ1-1, with unresolved D. V shed 3 bases and J shed 2 bases, with 7 bases lying between them. Germline CDR1 DFQATT, CDR2 SNEGSKA (reference sequence). CDR3 length: 12 amino acids. CDR3 loop: CSASKYNTEAFF. CDR3 bases: TGCAGTGCTAGCAAATATAACACTGAAGCTTTCTTT.

This clonotype was seen many times. The rearrangement uses TRBV15 and TRBJ2-2; TRBD2 might be the D (5 bases). The CDR3 sequence is 15 residues long. The V end lost 4 bases, the J end lost 5 bases, and 14 bases lay between the germline ends. Germline loops: CDR1 LNHNV, CDR2 YYDKDF (reference sequence). The CDR3 DNA reads as TGTGCCACCAGCATCCGTCGGGGAATTACCGGGGAGCTGTTTTTT. Translated, it gives CATSIRRGITGELFF.

This rearrangement joins TRBV5-1 to TRBJ2-7, with 7 bases that match TRBD2. Germline loops: CDR1 SGHRS, CDR2 YFSETQ. The junction had 6 bases not matched to a gene; V was cut back by 1 base and J by 5 bases. CDR3 size: 14 residues. The CDR3 spells CASSLNSGRDEQYF. DNA of the CDR3: TGCGCCAGCAGCTTGAACAGTGGGAGGGACGAGCAGTACTTC.

In this sample, this clonotype turned up a few times. V usage is TRBV25-1 and J usage is TRBJ2-1; the match to TRBD2 covers 7 bases. V dropped 8 bases and J dropped 1; count of bases not matched to a gene: 11. Germline V gene sequence: CDR1 MGHDK, CDR2 SYGVNS. CDR3 length equals 16 residues. As DNA, the CDR3 is TGTGCCAGCGTTGGACCGACTAGCCGTTCCTACAATGAGCAGTTCTTC. Protein sequence: CASVGPTSRSYNEQFF.

A few counts support this clonotype. The chain joins TRBV29-1 to TRBJ2-7, with 9 bases that match TRBD2. Per the germline V gene, CDR1 is SQVTM and CDR2 is ANQGSEA. The CDR3 extends over 12 amino acids. Trimming removed 7 bases from V and 5 bases from J; junction bases left unmatched: 6. The DNA for the CDR3 is TGCAGCGCCAAGGGACTAGCTAACGAGCAGTACTTC. Protein sequence: CSAKGLANEQYF.

The chain has TRBV15 and TRBJ1-1; weak D call: TRBD1 (5 bases). From germline, CDR1 is LNHNV and CDR2 YYDKDF (reference sequence). The CDR3 is 16 residues long. With 2 bases removed from V and 5 bases from J, the gap between germline ends came to 18 bases. The DNA of the CDR3 is TGTGCCACCAGCAGATCCCACTCGGGGGGAAGGACTGAAGCTTTCTTT. This translates into CATSRSHSGGRTEAFF.

The sample holds a few counts of this clonotype. V is TRBV29-1 and J is TRBJ2-6; TRBD1 might be the D (6 bases). V lost 5 bases, J lost 2 bases, and 10 bases lay in between. Germline loops: CDR1 SQVTM, CDR2 ANQGSEA. This CDR3 spans 14 amino acids. CDR3 nucleotide sequence: TGCAGCGTTCGAACAGGGCCTGGGGCCAACGTCCTGACTTTC. Translation: CSVRTGPGANVLTF. The whole variable domain, filled in from reference TRBV29-1 and TRBJ2-6, reads SAVISQKPSRDICQRGTSLTIQCQVDSQVTMMFWYRQQPGQSLTLIATANQGSEATYESGFVIDKFPISRPNLTFSTLTVSNMSPEDSSIYLCSVRTGPGANVLTFGAGSRLTVL.

The chain has TRBV29-1 and TRBJ2-5; TRBD2 aligns across 7 bases. Germline loops: CDR1 SQVTM, CDR2 ANQGSEA. V dropped 4 bases and J dropped 3; count of bases not matched to a gene: 8. This CDR3 comprises 14 residues. The CDR3 bases are TGCAGCGTTGTCCGACTAGCCGCAGAAGAGACCCAGTACTTC. It yields the protein CSVVRLAAEETQYF.

This clonotype was counted between two and nine times. V is TRBV29-1 and J is TRBJ2-7, with D tentatively TRBD1 (6 bases). CDR1 and CDR2 from the germline V gene are SQVTM and ANQGSEA. V was cut by 3 bases and J by 1 base, with 19 bases left in between. The CDR3 has 16 residues. CDR3 in amino acids: CSVERLQGVQSYEQYF. The CDR3 nucleotides read TGCAGCGTTGAGAGATTACAGGGTGTCCAATCCTACGAGCAGTACTTC.

In this sample, this clonotype turned up a few times. This rearrangement joins TRBV5-1 to TRBJ2-5; TRBD1 aligns across 12 bases. Per the germline V gene, CDR1 is SGHRS and CDR2 is YFSETQ. V shed 3 bases, J shed 5 bases, and the junction held 8 bases outside the gene matches. The CDR3 sequence is 16 residues long. CDR3 nucleotides: TGCGCCAGCAGCTACACTGGGACAGGGGGCGTTGAGACCCAGTACTTC. It specifies CASSYTGTGGVETQYF.

This clonotype was counted only a few times. The V and J genes are TRBV7-2 and TRBJ2-1; tentative D call: TRBD1 (5 bases). With 7 bases removed from V and 2 bases from J, the gap between germline ends came to 15 bases. The CDR3 has 15 amino acids. Germline lookup yields CDR1 SGHTA and CDR2 FQGNSA. CDR3 nucleotides: TGTGCCAGCACCCTTCTTAGGGGCGCCTACAATGAGCAGTTCTTC. Its protein product is CASTLLRGAYNEQFF.

The CDR3 DNA is TGTGCCAGCAGCCGCCCGCTGGAGGGGGCAGAAGCTGAAAAACTGTTTTTT. Translated: CASSRPLEGAEAEKLFF. J is TRBJ1-4 and V is TRBV5-5; TRBD1 matches 7 bases. The CDR3 loop spans 17 amino acids. With V trimmed by 4 bases and J by 7 bases, 16 bases remained unmatched. The germline V gene has CDR1 SGHKS and CDR2 YYEKEE (reference sequence). Complete variable domain (other parts from reference TRBV5-5 and TRBJ1-4): DAGVTQSPTHLIKTRGQQVTLRCSPISGHKSVSWYQQVLGQGPQFIFQYYEKEERGRGNFPDRFSARQFPNYSSELNVNALLLGDSALYLCASSRPLEGAEAEKLFFGSGTQLSVL.

This chain connects TRBV20-1 to TRBJ2-3; 7 positions agree with TRBD2. V lost 1 base, J lost 6 bases, and 4 bases stayed unmatched. Germline CDR1 reads DFQATT; CDR2 reads SNEGSKA (reference sequence). The CDR3 totals 13 residues. CDR3 nucleotide sequence: TGCAGTGCTAGAGCGGGGGGTTATGATACGCAGTATTTT. This encodes CSARAGGYDTQYF.

This sequence joins TRBV19 and TRBJ2-7; TRBD1 matches at 11 bases. The CDR3 has 15 amino acids. Germline values: CDR1 LNHDA, CDR2 SQIVND (reference sequence). The V and J ends lost 5 bases and 4 bases, in that order; junction bases with no gene match: 7. The DNA of the CDR3 is TGTGCCAGTAGTCAGATCCGGGACAGGGGGTACGAGCAGTACTTC. Its protein is CASSQIRDRGYEQYF.

The gene calls are TRBV6-1 and TRBJ2-7, with 8 bases identical to TRBD2. V shed 5 bases, J shed 3 bases, and the junction held 6 bases outside the gene matches. The CDR3 runs 14 residues. The germline V gene has CDR1 MNHNS and CDR2 SASEGT. This CDR3 is CASSNSGVRYEQYF. The CDR3 region has the DNA TGTGCCAGCAGTAATAGCGGGGTCCGCTACGAGCAGTACTTC.

The chain joins TRBV7-9 to TRBJ2-1; possibly TRBD1 for D (5 bases). CDR3 length: 17 residues. Trimming cost V 5 bases and J 4 bases, with 21 bases left between them. The V gene's germline CDR1 is SEHNR and CDR2 FQNEAQ (reference sequence). CDR3 coding DNA: TGTGCCAGCAGCCACAAACCCAGGGTATGGTCATACAATGAGCAGTTCTTC. This gives the protein CASSHKPRVWSYNEQFF.

This clonotype has only a few counts. The rearrangement joins TRBV6-1 to TRBJ2-5; 7 bases map to TRBD1. V trimming: 2 bases; J trimming: 4 bases; junction bases outside the gene matches: 4. The CDR3 has 14 amino acids. Germline values: CDR1 MNHNS, CDR2 SASEGT. This CDR3 reads CASSESDRVETQYF. CDR3 nucleotide sequence: TGTGCCAGCAGTGAATCCGACAGGGTAGAGACCCAGTACTTC.

This clonotype was observed a few times. The rearrangement links TRBV6-5 to TRBJ2-7; 7 bases are a match to TRBD2. The CDR3 runs 15 residues. V was clipped by 2 bases and J by 2 bases; unmatched bases: 6. Germline CDR1 is MNHEY and CDR2 is SVGAGI. This chain's CDR3 is CASSYRVAGPYEQYF. The CDR3 DNA reads as TGTGCCAGCAGTTACCGGGTAGCGGGTCCCTACGAGCAGTACTTC.

This clonotype was observed at least ten times. The chain uses TRBV4-3 and TRBJ1-2; 7 bases map to TRBD1. The CDR3 has 16 residues. V dropped 2 bases and J dropped 4; count of bases not matched to a gene: 10. Per germline, CDR1 LGHNA and CDR2 YSLEER. In DNA form, the CDR3 reads TGCGCCAGCAGCCAAACCCCCCTAAGACAGGGCTATGGCTACACCTTC. Translated, it gives CASSQTPLRQGYGYTF.